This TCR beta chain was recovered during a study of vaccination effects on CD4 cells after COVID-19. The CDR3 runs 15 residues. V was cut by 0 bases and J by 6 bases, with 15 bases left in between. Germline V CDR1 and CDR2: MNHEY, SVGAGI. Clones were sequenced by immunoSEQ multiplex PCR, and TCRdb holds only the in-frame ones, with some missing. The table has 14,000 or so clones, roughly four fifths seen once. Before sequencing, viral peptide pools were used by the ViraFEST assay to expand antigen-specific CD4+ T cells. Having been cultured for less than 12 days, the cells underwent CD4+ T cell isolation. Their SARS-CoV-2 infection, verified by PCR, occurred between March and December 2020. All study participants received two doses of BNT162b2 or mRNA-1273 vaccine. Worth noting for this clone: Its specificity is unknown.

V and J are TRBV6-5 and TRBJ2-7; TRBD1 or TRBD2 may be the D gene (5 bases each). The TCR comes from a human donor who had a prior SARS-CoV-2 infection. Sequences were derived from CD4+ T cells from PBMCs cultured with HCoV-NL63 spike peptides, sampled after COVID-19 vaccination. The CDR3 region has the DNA TGTGCCAGCAGTTACTCTCAAGGGCAGGGAGCCGAGCAGTACTTC. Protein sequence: CASSYSQGQGAEQYF.